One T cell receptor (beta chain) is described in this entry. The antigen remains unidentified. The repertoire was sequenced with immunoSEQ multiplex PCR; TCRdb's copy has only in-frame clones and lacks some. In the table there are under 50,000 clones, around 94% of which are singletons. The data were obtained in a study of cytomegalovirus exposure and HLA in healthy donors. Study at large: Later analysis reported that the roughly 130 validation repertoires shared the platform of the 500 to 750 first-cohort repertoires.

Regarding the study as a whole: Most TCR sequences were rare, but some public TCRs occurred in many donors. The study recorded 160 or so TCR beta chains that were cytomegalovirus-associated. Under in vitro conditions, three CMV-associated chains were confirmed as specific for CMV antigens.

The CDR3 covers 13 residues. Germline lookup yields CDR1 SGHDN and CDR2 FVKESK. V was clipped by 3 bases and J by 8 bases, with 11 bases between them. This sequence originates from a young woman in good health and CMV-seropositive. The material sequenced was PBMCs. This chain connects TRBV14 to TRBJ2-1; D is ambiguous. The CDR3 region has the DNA TGTGCCAGCAGCCACCGACCGGCGGATGAGCAGTTCTTC. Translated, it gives CASSHRPADEQFF.